This passage covers 13 T cell receptor beta chains from one sample sequenced in a study of long-term antiretroviral therapy in people with HIV. Researchers ran immunoSEQ v3.0 at survey level. TCRdb's table, derived via immunoSEQ multiplex PCR, lists solely in-frame clones and lacks some. This sample has approximately 24,000 clones; about four fifths occur once, and the top ten carry 5.5%. Source: unsorted PBMCs, taken 1.1 years before starting antiretroviral therapy. These receptors were taken from a young woman with HIV.

The V and J genes are TRBV6-1 and TRBJ2-3; D uncertain. CDR3 size: 11 residues. Germline lookup yields CDR1 MNHNS and CDR2 SASEGT. Trimming pared 3 bases from V and 7 bases from J, leaving 5 bases between. The CDR3 nucleotides read TGTGCCAGCAGTGACCCACATACGCAGTATTTT. It translates to CASSDPHTQYF.

A note on this clone: The identical CDR3 is also encoded by other nucleotide sequences in the sample. V and J are TRBV14 and TRBJ1-1; D gene unclear. Germline assignment: CDR1 SGHDN and CDR2 FVKESK. V dropped 1 base and J dropped 5 bases, with 11 bases sitting between them. CDR3 length equals 14 residues. The DNA of the CDR3 is TGTGCCAGCAGCCAAGTGGGCCTAGGGACTGAAGCTTTCTTT. Protein sequence: CASSQVGLGTEAFF.

The V and J genes are TRBV29-1 and TRBJ1-2; D might be TRBD1 (6 bases). V gave up 7 bases and J gave up 4 bases, with 19 bases separating them. There are 14 residues in the CDR3. The germline V gene encodes CDR1 SQVTM and CDR2 ANQGSEA. The CDR3 sequence is CSGAAGGGAYGYTF. CDR3 DNA: TGCAGCGGAGCTGCTGGGGGGGGCGCCTATGGCTACACCTTC.

V is TRBV18 and J is TRBJ2-1, with no clear D. Trimming left V 1 base short and J 8 bases short, with 6 bases between. Germline CDR1 and CDR2: KGHSH and LQKENI. There are 12 residues in the CDR3. CDR3 region: CASSPQAHEQFF. Written as DNA, the CDR3 is TGTGCCAGCTCACCACAGGCCCATGAGCAGTTCTTC.

The gene calls are TRBV30 and TRBJ1-6; 9 bases are shared with TRBD1. Germline values: CDR1 GTSNPN, CDR2 SVGIG (reference sequence). The CDR3 totals 16 residues. After removal of 0 bases from V and 7 bases from J, the junction contained 7 bases not matched to a gene. The DNA of the CDR3 is TGTGCCTGGAGTGTACTAGGACAGGGGTTGAATTCACCCCTCCACTTT. It codes for CAWSVLGQGLNSPLHF.

The J gene is TRBJ1-1, the V gene TRBV6-5, with 8 bases fitting TRBD1. CDR1 and CDR2 from the germline V gene are MNHEY and SVGAGI. V lost 6 bases and J lost 11; bases outside the gene matches: 17. The CDR3 has 15 amino acids. This CDR3 reads CASRQTGQGNLGAFF. The CDR3 coding sequence is TGTGCCAGCAGACAGACCGGACAGGGAAATTTAGGGGCTTTCTTT.

Here the CDR3 DNA reads TGTGCCAGCAGTGGGGGCCCTCTCGGCTACACCTTC. Its protein product is CASSGGPLGYTF. The chain couples TRBV6-5 to TRBJ1-2, with D perhaps TRBD1 (6 bases). The CDR3 sequence is 12 residues long. Trimming removed 5 bases from V and 8 bases from J, with 12 bases in between. Germline V lookup: CDR1 MNHEY, CDR2 SVGAGI.

This chain connects TRBV6-6 to TRBJ1-1; the D gene is possibly TRBD1 (5 bases). The CDR3 has 12 amino acids. Trimming took off 7 bases at V and 1 base at J, with 7 bases between the two ends. Germline lookup yields CDR1 MNHNY and CDR2 SVGAGI (reference sequence). As DNA, the CDR3 is TGTGCCAGCACCGACAGGAACACTGAAGCTTTCTTT. It yields the protein CASTDRNTEAFF.

The J gene is TRBJ1-6, the V gene TRBV6-5; D is unclear. Germline-derived CDR1 and CDR2 are MNHEY and SVGAGI. The CDR3 is made up of 15 amino acids. V was clipped by 2 bases and J by 0 bases, with 5 bases between them. This CDR3 reads CASSYTSSYNSPLHF. For the CDR3, the DNA is TGTGCCAGCAGTTACACGAGCTCCTATAATTCACCCCTCCACTTT.

The chain recombines TRBV29-1 with TRBJ1-2; no clear D gene. Trimming left V 5 bases short and J 6 bases short, with 13 bases between. The length of the CDR3 is 12 residues. Germline V gene lookup returns CDR1 SQVTM and CDR2 ANQGSEA. The CDR3 sequence is CSVSGFANGYTF. The CDR3 DNA sequence: TGCAGCGTTAGTGGTTTCGCAAATGGCTACACCTTC.

The chain uses TRBV25-1 and TRBJ1-3; a possible D gene is TRBD1 (5 bases). The CDR3 is 15 amino acids. Germline CDR1 reads MGHDK; CDR2 reads SYGVNS. Trimming left V 10 bases short and J 4 bases short, with 20 bases between. Written as DNA, the CDR3 is TGTGCCACCAAGAGCGGGGCAGGGACCGGAAACACCATATATTTT. Translated, it gives CATKSGAGTGNTIYF.

This clone was picked up one time. This chain links TRBV6-5 with TRBJ1-4; the D gene is possibly TRBD1 (5 bases). V dropped 5 bases and J dropped 2 bases, with 9 bases sitting between them. CDR1 is MNHEY and CDR2 is SVGAGI in the germline V gene. The CDR3 extends over 14 amino acids. The CDR3 loop is CASSKTATNEKLFF. In nucleotides, the CDR3 is TGTGCCAGCAGTAAGACAGCTACTAATGAAAAACTGTTTTTT.

This clone was seen only a few times. The chain uses TRBV6-1 and TRBJ1-5; D is uncertain. The germline CDR1 and CDR2 sequences are MNHNS and SASEGT. CDR3 length: 13 residues. V was cut by 8 bases and J by 0 bases, with 8 bases left in between. The CDR3 DNA follows: TGTGCCAGCGTACTGAATAGCAATCAGCCCCAGCATTTT. Protein: CASVLNSNQPQHF.